One sample yielded the 5 T cell receptor beta chains listed below, sequenced in a study of blood T cell repertoires in COVID-19. Some clones are missing from TCRdb's copy, which holds only in-frame ones; the method was immunoSEQ multiplex PCR. The table lists 400,000 to 550,000 clones, approximately 90% of them singletons. Sequenced material: peripheral blood. The receptors derive from a woman aged 25 to 45 with acute or convalescent COVID-19.

Comments on this clone: Other DNA sequences in this specimen translate into the identical CDR3. This CDR3 reads CASSLGTAYEQYF. The CDR3 DNA reads as TGTGCCAGCAGTTTAGGGACTGCCTACGAGCAGTACTTC. This chain joins TRBV28 and TRBJ2-7; a possible D gene is TRBD2 (6 bases). This CDR3 has 13 amino acids. Trimming cost V 2 bases and J 2 bases, with 7 bases left between them. Germline V lookup: CDR1 MDHEN, CDR2 SYDVKM.

This chain joins TRBV18 and TRBJ1-1, with D possibly being TRBD1 (5 bases). The germline V gene has CDR1 KGHSH and CDR2 LQKENI. The CDR3 sequence is 15 residues long. The V end lost 6 bases, the J end lost 3 bases, and 17 bases lay between the germline ends. CDR3 loop: CASSSKGSGDTEAFF. For the CDR3, the DNA is TGTGCCAGCTCCTCGAAGGGGTCAGGTGACACTGAAGCTTTCTTT.

The chain employs TRBV7-2 and TRBJ1-1, with unresolved D. V lost 4 bases and J lost 1, with 7 bases in between. This CDR3 is 13 amino acids long. Germline V gene lookup returns CDR1 SGHTA and CDR2 FQGNSA. The CDR3 reads CASSSRKNTEAFF. The CDR3 region has the DNA TGTGCCAGCAGCTCCCGTAAGAACACTGAAGCTTTCTTT.

The chain joins TRBV24-1 to TRBJ1-2; D gene uncertain. Germline V gene data show CDR1 as KGHDR and CDR2 as SFDVKD. The CDR3 sequence is 13 residues long. V was cut by 0 bases and J by 7 bases, with 8 bases left in between. The DNA of the CDR3 is TGTGCCACCAGTGATTTGTCCGGGGTTGGCTACACCTTC. The encoded protein is CATSDLSGVGYTF.

This chain joins TRBV5-1 and TRBJ2-7; 12 nucleotides align to TRBD2. Germline V lookup: CDR1 SGHRS, CDR2 YFSETQ. CDR3 length equals 18 residues. V trimming: 0 bases; J trimming: 2 bases; junction bases outside the gene matches: 9. The CDR3 loop reads CASSLAGTSGYLAYEQYF. The CDR3 nucleotides read TGCGCCAGCAGCTTGGCCGGGACTAGCGGGTACCTTGCCTACGAGCAGTACTTC.